The clone carrying this T cell receptor (beta chain) was seen a few times. This record belongs to a study of identical twins. In TCRdb, the 5' RACE reads were re-called with MiXCR into one record per CDR3 protein. The sample lists approximately 630,000 distinct CDR3 sequences, 7.1% occurring once. The sample was also linked to a second study, of yellow fever vaccine responses in identical twins.

Sequencing was done on a sample of PBMCs. This sequence was found in a woman aged 18 to 35 in good health.

CDR3 bases: TGCGCCAGCAGCTGGACAGGTATAAGCTCCTACGAGCAGTACGTC. This codes for CASSWTGISSYEQYV. This sequence joins TRBV5-1 and TRBJ2-7, with 7 bases identical to TRBD1. This CDR3 region has 15 residues. With V trimmed by 3 bases and J by 0 bases, 6 bases remained unmatched. Germline CDR1 SGHRS, CDR2 YFSETQ.